The 9 T cell receptor beta chains listed next were all sequenced from one sample in a study of T cell changes during pregnancy in multiple sclerosis. TCRdb's copy holds only in-frame clones and misses some; the assay was immunoSEQ multiplex PCR. The table lists 45,000 to 50,000 clones, more than 85% of them singletons. The starting material was peripheral blood, obtained in the third trimester of pregnancy. The source is a female donor with multiple sclerosis, enrolled in a pregnancy study.

The chain has TRBV4-1 and TRBJ2-1; 7 positions agree with TRBD2. There are 15 residues in the CDR3. Per the germline V gene, CDR1 is MGHRA and CDR2 is YSYEKL. V trimming: 0 bases; J trimming: 4 bases; junction bases outside the gene matches: 3. CDR3 DNA sequence: TGCGCCAGCAGCCAAGACTGGGGGGGGTACAATGAGCAGTTCTTC. Translation gives CASSQDWGGYNEQFF.

CDR3 DNA sequence: TGCGCCAGCAGCCAATGGCTAGCGGGAGGCTACGAGCAGTACTTC. This gives the protein CASSQWLAGGYEQYF. The chain links TRBV4-3 to TRBJ2-7, with 11 bases lining up with TRBD2. Per germline, CDR1 LGHNA and CDR2 YSLEER. The CDR3 sequence is 15 residues long. The V segment lost 2 bases and the J segment 3 bases; nucleotides outside the gene matches: 3.

The chain links TRBV7-9 to TRBJ1-4; 8 bases align to TRBD1. The germline CDR1 and CDR2 sequences are SEHNR and FQNEAQ (reference sequence). V gave up 3 bases and J gave up 7 bases; unmatched junction bases: 4. This CDR3 contains 14 residues. CDR3 bases: TGTGCCAGCAGCTTTACAGGGGGAAGTGAAAAACTGTTTTTT. It translates to CASSFTGGSEKLFF.

The V gene is TRBV15, the J gene TRBJ1-2; 10 bases are shared with TRBD1. The CDR3 has 15 amino acids. Looked up from germline, CDR1 is LNHNV and CDR2 is YYDKDF (reference sequence). V lost 5 bases to trimming and J lost 8 bases; unmatched junction nucleotides: 11. Here the CDR3 DNA reads TGTGCCACCAGCGTTCGGGACAGGGGACTTGAGGGCTACACCTTC. Translating it yields CATSVRDRGLEGYTF.

This sequence joins TRBV6-6 and TRBJ1-5; D might be TRBD1 (5 bases). The CDR3 length is 15 residues. CDR1 and CDR2 (germline): MNHNY, SVGAGI (reference sequence). Trimming removed 6 bases from V and 6 bases from J, with 18 bases in between. The chain's CDR3 is CASSTHRAQGQPQHF. As DNA, the CDR3 is TGTGCCAGCAGCACCCATAGGGCCCAGGGTCAGCCCCAGCATTTT.

This chain connects TRBV5-4 to TRBJ2-5, with D possibly matching TRBD1 (5 bases). In germline, CDR1 is SGHNT, CDR2 YYREEE (reference sequence). Between the trimmed V and J ends, which lost 3 bases and 5 bases, there was a span of 14 bases. This CDR3 comprises 14 residues. CDR3 sequence (DNA): TGTGCCAGCAGCTCTCCAGGGTCCGGGGAGACCCAGTACTTC. This encodes CASSSPGSGETQYF.

The chain joins TRBV9 to TRBJ1-1; TRBD1 might be the D (6 bases). The germline V gene encodes CDR1 SGDLS and CDR2 YYNGEE. The CDR3 contains 14 residues. Trimming took off 4 bases at V and 8 bases at J, with 18 bases between the two ends. For the CDR3, the DNA is TGTGCCAGCAGCACGGGTGGACAGTATCCCGAAGCTTTCTTT. It translates to CASSTGGQYPEAFF.

The J gene is TRBJ2-1, the V gene TRBV7-2, with 7 nucleotides matching TRBD2. From germline, CDR1 is SGHTA and CDR2 FQGNSA. This CDR3 has 12 residues. With V trimmed by 6 bases and J by 12 bases, 8 bases remained unmatched. CDR3 loop: CASSQRTSRQFF. CDR3 in DNA: TGTGCCAGCAGTCAGCGGACTAGTCGGCAGTTCTTC.

The chain is built from TRBV5-6 and TRBJ2-7, with D unresolved. V lost 0 bases to trimming and J lost 1 base, with 8 bases between them. The CDR3 extends over 14 amino acids. CDR1 is SGHDT, CDR2 YYEEEE, per germline. CDR3 in DNA: TGTGCCAGCAGCTTGGAACTTAATTCCTACGAGCAGTACTTC. This gives the protein CASSLELNSYEQYF.